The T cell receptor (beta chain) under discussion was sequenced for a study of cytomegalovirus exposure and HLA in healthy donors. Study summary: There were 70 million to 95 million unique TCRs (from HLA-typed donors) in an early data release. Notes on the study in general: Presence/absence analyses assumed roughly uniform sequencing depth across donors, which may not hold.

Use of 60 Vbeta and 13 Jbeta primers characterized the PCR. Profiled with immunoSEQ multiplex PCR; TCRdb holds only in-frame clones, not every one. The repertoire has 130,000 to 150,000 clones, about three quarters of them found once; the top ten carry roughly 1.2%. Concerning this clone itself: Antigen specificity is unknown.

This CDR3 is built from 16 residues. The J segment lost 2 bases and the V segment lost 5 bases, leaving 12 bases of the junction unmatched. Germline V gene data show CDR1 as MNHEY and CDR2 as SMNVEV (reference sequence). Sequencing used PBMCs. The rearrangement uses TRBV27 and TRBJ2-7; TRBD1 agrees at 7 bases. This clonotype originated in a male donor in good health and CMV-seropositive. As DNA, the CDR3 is TGTGCCAGCAGTCCCCTACGGACAGGCCGAGCCTACGAGCAGTACTTC. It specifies CASSPLRTGRAYEQYF.